The clone carrying this T cell receptor (beta chain) has only a few counts. Preparation of the TCRbeta library was carried out with unique molecular identifiers. TCRdb redid the calling of the PCR reads with MiXCR, one entry per CDR3 protein. The data hold some 640,000 distinct CDR3 sequences, with approximately 16% observed a single time. The sample comes from a study of T-cell reconstitution after alpha-beta-depleted transplantation in children. J gave up 1 base and V 6 bases, and 4 bases lay outside the gene matches. CDR1 and CDR2 from the germline V gene are MDHEN and SYDVKM. The CDR3 sequence is 14 residues long.

This clonotype originated in a human donor who donated a stem cell graft to a child with acute myeloid leukemia. The sequencing used PBMCs from the stem cell graft donor, collected from the stem cell graft. The rearrangement joins TRBV28 to TRBJ2-5; 8 bases map to TRBD1. CDR3 protein: CASRMTGVQETQYF. CDR3 sequence (DNA): TGTGCCAGCAGGATGACAGGGGTCCAAGAGACCCAGTACTTC.